The clone carrying this TCR beta chain has just a few counts. The data were obtained in a study of T cell responses to AZD1222 COVID-19 vaccine. The junction had 3 bases not matched to a gene; V was cut back by 4 bases and J by 3 bases. This CDR3 is built from 15 residues. Per germline, CDR1 LGHDT and CDR2 YNNKEL (reference sequence). The method was immunoSEQ multiplex PCR; TCRdb's version includes in-frame clones alone and lacks a portion of them. This sample yields 110,000 or so clones, of which around 88% are seen a single time; 5.5% to 7.5% belongs to the top ten. This sample comprised peripheral blood, obtained 28 days after the second AZD1222 dose. This TCR was sampled from an adult who received the AZD1222 COVID-19 vaccine. This sequence joins TRBV3-1 (or the pseudogene TRBV3-2) and TRBJ1-4; 9 nucleotides line up with TRBD1. The CDR3: CASSPRDRANEKLFF. The CDR3 nucleotides read TGTGCCAGCAGCCCTCGGGACAGGGCTAATGAAAAACTGTTTTTT.